This TCR beta chain was recorded in a study of shared clonotypes between healthy human individuals. Study conclusions and caveats: Of the naive CD4 clonotypes, roughly 5% were shared across a few donors.

On this clone itself: Its cognate antigen is unknown.

Naive-designated CD8 cells lacked CD45RO, were positively enriched for CCR7, and omitted terminally differentiated effector memory CD45RA+ cells. Germline CDR1 and CDR2: MNHEY and SMNVEV (reference sequence). V was clipped by 5 bases and J by 3 bases, with 14 bases between them. The CDR3 runs 15 residues. Splitting of each subset's genomic DNA was done evenly across several immunoSEQ plates. The repertoire was sequenced with immunoSEQ multiplex PCR; TCRdb's copy has only in-frame clones and lacks some. The repertoire holds about 820,000 clones, with around 92% as singletons. The J gene is TRBJ1-5, the V gene TRBV27; no clear D. Sequencing was done on a sample of naive CD8+ T cells sorted from blood. The clonotype was recovered from a man aged 30 to 45 in good health. CDR3 sequence reads: CASSRGPGINQPQHF. The CDR3 coding sequence is TGTGCCAGCAGTAGAGGCCCGGGTATCAATCAGCCCCAGCATTTT.